One sample yielded the 9 T cell receptor beta chains listed below, sequenced in a study of cytomegalovirus exposure and HLA in healthy donors. The primer mix had 60 Vbeta and 13 Jbeta primers. Profiled with immunoSEQ multiplex PCR; TCRdb holds only in-frame clones, not every one. The table shows under 150,000 clones, with 80% occurring only once. Sequencing was done on a sample of PBMCs. The origin of the receptors is a young man in good health and CMV-seronegative.

The rearrangement joins TRBV15 to TRBJ2-2, with D tentatively TRBD1 (6 bases). The CDR3 length is 16 residues. V shed 0 bases and J shed 4 bases, with 12 bases lying between them. The germline CDR1 and CDR2 sequences are LNHNV and YYDKDF (reference sequence). The CDR3 loop is CATSRDITGPTGELFF. For the CDR3, the DNA is TGTGCCACCAGCAGAGATATTACAGGGCCCACCGGGGAGCTGTTTTTT.

This chain connects TRBV25-1 to TRBJ2-2; maybe TRBD2 (7 bases). Germline CDR1 MGHDK, CDR2 SYGVNS. V was trimmed by 3 bases and J by 6 bases, leaving 20 bases between them. The CDR3 has 17 amino acids. The CDR3 nucleotides read TGTGCCAGCAGTGATCGCGGGGGACGGGGGGCTGCCGGGGAGCTGTTTTTT. Translating it yields CASSDRGGRGAAGELFF.

V and J are TRBV11-2 and TRBJ2-3, with 7 bases aligning to TRBD2. The V and J ends lost 0 bases and 0 bases, in that order; junction bases with no gene match: 3. The germline V gene encodes CDR1 SGHAT and CDR2 FQNNGV. The CDR3 totals 16 residues. DNA for the CDR3: TGTGCCAGCAGCTTAGATGCGGGAGTAAGCACAGATACGCAGTATTTT. It encodes CASSLDAGVSTDTQYF.

This chain links TRBV10-3 with TRBJ1-2; D gene ambiguous. V gave up 0 bases and J gave up 5 bases, with 7 bases separating them. Germline V gives CDR1 ENHRY, CDR2 SYGVKD. This CDR3 comprises 13 residues. CDR3: CAISESPGYGYTF. In nucleotides, the CDR3 is TGTGCCATCAGTGAGTCCCCGGGGTATGGCTACACCTTC.

The chain combines TRBV19 with TRBJ2-3; the match to TRBD2 covers 10 bases. CDR1 and CDR2 from the germline V gene are LNHDA and SQIVND (reference sequence). CDR3 size: 17 residues. The junction had 9 bases not matched to a gene; V was cut back by 2 bases and J by 4 bases. The CDR3 DNA is TGTGCCAGTAGTATAACTAGCGGGACTCCCGGGGCAGATACGCAGTATTTT. Translating it yields CASSITSGTPGADTQYF.

The chain links TRBV30 to TRBJ2-5; 7 bases line up with TRBD2. The V gene end was trimmed by 4 bases and the J gene end by 5 bases; junction bases not matched to a gene: 7. This CDR3 has 13 amino acids. The germline V gene encodes CDR1 GTSNPN and CDR2 SVGIG (reference sequence). This CDR3 is CAWIPGTTETQYF. CDR3 in DNA: TGTGCCTGGATACCGGGGACTACGGAGACCCAGTACTTC.

The chain employs TRBV5-4 and TRBJ2-7; D is possibly TRBD1 (6 bases). There are 15 residues in the CDR3. V shed 0 bases and J shed 4 bases, with 14 bases lying between them. Germline assignment: CDR1 SGHNT and CDR2 YYREEE (reference sequence). CDR3 region: CASSLGRGGEYEQYF. The CDR3 region has the DNA TGTGCCAGCAGCTTGGGGAGAGGGGGAGAATACGAGCAGTACTTC.

This sequence joins TRBV19 and TRBJ1-2; D perhaps matches TRBD1 (5 bases). This CDR3 contains 13 residues. V lost 10 bases and J lost 1, with 13 bases in between. From germline, CDR1 is LNHDA and CDR2 SQIVND (reference sequence). The CDR3 sequence: CATLLDNNYGYTF. The CDR3 bases are TGTGCCACCCTCTTGGACAATAACTATGGCTACACCTTC.

This chain links TRBV20-1 with TRBJ2-5; perhaps TRBD1 as D (6 bases). The J call could be wrong; TRBJ2-7 is a better fit for the DNA end. Germline V gene data show CDR1 as DFQATT and CDR2 as SNEGSKA (reference sequence). The CDR3 sequence is 11 residues long. Here the CDR3 reads CSATDRDEQYF. The CDR3 bases are TGCAGTGCTACGGACAGAGACGAGCAGTACTTC.